These 7 T cell receptor beta chains were all obtained from the same sample, sequenced in a study of vaccination effects on CD4 cells after COVID-19. The ViraFEST assay expanded antigen-specific CD4+ T cells with viral peptide pools before sequencing. Isolation of CD4+ T cells took place after more than 9 days of culture. All study participants received two doses of BNT162b2 or mRNA-1273 vaccine. Sequencing was performed with immunoSEQ multiplex PCR; in TCRdb, only in-frame clones are kept and a portion is missing. The data contain about 32,000 clones, 55% to 75% of them singletons. These TCRs are of unknown antigen specificity. The sequenced sample was CD4+ T cells from PBMCs cultured with HCoV-229E spike peptides, obtained after COVID-19 vaccination. Receptors originate from a human donor who received a COVID-19 vaccine.

The chain has TRBV2 and TRBJ1-5; 7 bases fit TRBD1. V lost 1 base to trimming and J lost 5 bases; unmatched junction nucleotides: 2. This CDR3 is 14 amino acids long. Germline CDR1 reads SNHLY; CDR2 reads FYNNEI. Here the CDR3 reads CASSEGTGDQPQHF. CDR3 DNA: TGTGCCAGCAGTGAAGGGACAGGCGATCAGCCCCAGCATTTT.

The gene calls are TRBV19 and TRBJ1-3, with no clear D. V was pared by 6 bases and J by 0 bases, with 15 bases between. Germline V lookup: CDR1 LNHDA, CDR2 SQIVND (reference sequence). CDR3 size: 16 residues. The CDR3 protein is CASRDSRSPSGNTIYF. In DNA form, the CDR3 reads TGTGCCAGTAGAGACTCAAGGTCCCCCTCTGGAAACACCATATATTTT.

This chain connects TRBV2 to TRBJ2-1; D unclear. The V and J ends lost 2 bases and 10 bases respectively, with 12 bases between them. The CDR3 is 13 amino acids. In germline, CDR1 is SNHLY, CDR2 FYNNEI. The CDR3 bases are TGTGCCAGCAGTGAAAGATGGGTGGCCGAGCAGTTCTTC. Translation gives CASSERWVAEQFF.

V is TRBV3-1 (or the pseudogene TRBV3-2) and J is TRBJ1-1; no definite D call. In germline, CDR1 is LGHDT, CDR2 YNNKEL (reference sequence). Between the trimmed V and J ends, which lost 4 bases and 1 base, there was a span of 10 bases. This CDR3 has 14 amino acids. The CDR3 DNA is TGTGCCAGCAGCCCCGGACGGCCGAACACTGAAGCTTTCTTT. As protein: CASSPGRPNTEAFF.

J is TRBJ2-7 and V is TRBV6-5; TRBD1 matches 9 bases. Trimming removed 6 bases from V and 5 bases from J; junction bases left unmatched: 11. Germline lookup yields CDR1 MNHEY and CDR2 SVGAGI. The CDR3 loop spans 15 amino acids. The CDR3 spells CASRPGQGRFDEQYF. For the CDR3, the DNA is TGTGCCAGCAGACCGGGACAGGGAAGGTTCGACGAGCAGTACTTC.

This clone was picked up a small number of times. The chain combines TRBV28 with TRBJ1-6; TRBD1 aligns across 7 bases. The V gene end was trimmed by 6 bases and the J gene end by 9 bases; junction bases not matched to a gene: 11. Germline assignment: CDR1 MDHEN and CDR2 SYDVKM. The CDR3 is 15 amino acids. Here the CDR3 DNA reads TGTGCCAGCAGCCCTCCGACAGGGTCGCGTTCACCCCTCCACTTT. Protein product: CASSPPTGSRSPLHF. Full variable domain (rest looked up from reference TRBV28 and TRBJ1-6): DVKVTQSSRYLVKRTGEKVFLECVQDMDHENMFWYRQDPGLGLRLIYFSYDVKMKEKGDIPEGYSVSREKKERFSLILESASTNQTSMYLCASSPPTGSRSPLHFGNGTRLTVT.

The chain recombines TRBV19 with TRBJ2-7; D is unclear. The CDR3 contains 15 residues. Germline CDR1 LNHDA, CDR2 SQIVND (reference sequence). V was shortened by 5 bases and J by 1 base, with 15 bases between the two germline ends. DNA of the CDR3: TGTGCCAGTAGTTTCCGACATTTAGAATCCTACGAGCAGTACTTC. Amino acids: CASSFRHLESYEQYF.